These 29 T cell receptor beta chains originate from one sample sequenced in a study of identical twins (dated by TCRdb to the mid-2010s). Libraries were constructed by 5' RACE. Instrument on record: Illumina HiSeq 2000. The public sequencing data were trimmed at Q25 with fastp and processed into clonotypes with MiXCR by TCRdb, which kept only in-frame beta chains. Each CDR3 protein appears once, grouped with its most common genes and DNA. This sample lists 200,000 to 250,000 distinct CDR3 sequences; 6% to 9% were detected once. Together, the top ten hold roughly 2% of the sample. A further study also used this sample, focusing on yellow fever vaccine responses in identical twins.

Source material: memory (CD45RO+) T cells sorted from blood. Sample cell subset or site, as interpreted from the label and publication: CD45RO+ enriched T cells. The receptors derive from a young woman in good health.

About this clonotype itself: This may arise from a read error, as a much more abundant clone is one base away. The chain's CDR3 is CASSRPGEGAETQYF. The CDR3 DNA reads TGTGCCAGCAGCCGTCCGGGAGAGGGGGCCGAGACCCAGTACTTC. This rearrangement joins TRBV11-1 to TRBJ2-5; tentative D call: TRBD1 (7 bases). V lost 5 bases and J 5 bases, leaving 18 bases between the germline ends. Germline V lookup: CDR1 SGHAT, CDR2 FQDESV (reference sequence). The CDR3 sequence is 15 residues long.

At least ten counts were recorded for this clonotype. The chain links TRBV6-2 or TRBV6-3 to TRBJ2-7; TRBD2 might be the D (6 bases). Between the trimmed V and J ends, which lost 7 bases and 3 bases, there was a span of 16 bases. CDR1 is MNHEY, CDR2 SVGEGT, per germline. This CDR3 comprises 14 residues. CDR3: CASIRAGRHYEQYF. The CDR3 bases are TGTGCCAGCATTCGCGCGGGGAGACACTACGAGCAGTACTTC.

The sample holds a few counts of this clonotype. The chain links TRBV4-3 to TRBJ2-7; maybe TRBD1 (6 bases). The length of the CDR3 is 19 residues. Germline V lookup: CDR1 LGHNA, CDR2 YSLEER. The V gene lost 0 bases and the J gene lost 3 bases, with 24 bases spanning the gap. Here the CDR3 DNA reads TGCGCCAGCAGCCAAGATGGGGGCCATAAGCGAACACCCGACTACGAGCAGTACTTC. It specifies CASSQDGGHKRTPDYEQYF.

This clonotype has a handful of counts. V usage is TRBV19 and J usage is TRBJ2-6; possible D gene TRBD1, 5 bases. The CDR3 is 16 residues long. Trimming took 4 bases from V and 1 from J, leaving 11 bases between them. CDR1 and CDR2 from the germline V gene are LNHDA and SQIVND (reference sequence). The CDR3 nucleotides are TGTGCCAGTAGTACCCCAGGGTCTTCTGGGGCCAACGTCCTGACTTTC. Amino acid sequence: CASSTPGSSGANVLTF.

This clonotype occurred a few times. This chain uses TRBV11-2 with TRBJ2-1; 9 nucleotides line up with TRBD2. Losses at the gene ends were 1 base for V and 0 bases for J; bases not matched to a gene: 7. CDR3 length: 18 amino acids. Germline V gene sequence: CDR1 SGHAT, CDR2 FQNNGV. This CDR3 reads CASSLGMSGRISYNEQFF. In nucleotides, the CDR3 is TGTGCCAGCAGCTTAGGCATGAGCGGGAGGATCTCCTACAATGAGCAGTTCTTC.

This sequence joins TRBV6-1 and TRBJ1-1, with unresolved D. V was pared by 7 bases and J by 1 base, with 10 bases between. The germline V gene has CDR1 MNHNS and CDR2 SASEGT. The CDR3 length is 13 residues. This CDR3 reads CASKTAGNTEAFF. The DNA for the CDR3 is TGTGCCAGCAAAACTGCAGGGAACACTGAAGCTTTCTTT.

This clonotype was observed at least ten times. The chain carries TRBV29-1 and TRBJ2-2; D remains unclear. Germline CDR1 SQVTM, CDR2 ANQGSEA. The CDR3 spans 12 residues. Trimming took 3 bases from V and 6 from J, leaving 8 bases between them. The CDR3 sequence is CSVDWASGELFF. The CDR3 DNA sequence: TGCAGCGTTGATTGGGCCTCCGGGGAGCTGTTTTTT.

This clonotype was seen repeatedly, ten times or more. The chain uses TRBV7-6 and TRBJ2-7; D gene unclear. V shed 0 bases and J shed 1 base, with 10 bases lying between them. The CDR3 extends over 15 amino acids. CDR1 and CDR2 from the germline V gene are SGHVS and FNYEAQ. The CDR3 DNA follows: TGTGCCAGCAGCTTAGCGGTAGAACGTTCCTACGAGCAGTACTTC. Its protein is CASSLAVERSYEQYF.

Only a few counts were recorded for this clonotype. The chain has TRBV9 and TRBJ2-3; 7 positions match TRBD2. This CDR3 spans 16 amino acids. V trimming: 0 bases; J trimming: 6 bases; junction bases outside the gene matches: 10. The V gene's germline CDR1 is SGDLS and CDR2 YYNGEE. As DNA, the CDR3 is TGTGCCAGCAGCGTAGCTACAAGCGGGACGAGCGATACGCAGTATTTT. It specifies CASSVATSGTSDTQYF.

This clonotype was observed a handful of times. J is TRBJ2-7 and V is TRBV15; possibly TRBD1 for D (6 bases). The CDR3 has 15 residues. Trimming left V 4 bases short and J 2 bases short, with 15 bases between. Germline V gene lookup returns CDR1 LNHNV and CDR2 YYDKDF (reference sequence). CDR3 amino acids: CATSTPRGQAYEQYF. CDR3 nucleotide sequence: TGTGCCACCAGCACCCCCAGGGGACAAGCCTACGAGCAGTACTTC.

This clonotype was detected only a few times. This sequence joins TRBV4-3 and TRBJ2-2; 7 bases line up with TRBD2. The CDR3 has 17 amino acids. With 0 bases clipped from V and 5 bases from J, the junction kept 9 bases outside the gene matches. CDR1 and CDR2 (germline): LGHNA, YSLEER. This CDR3 is CASSQDLGGSSTGELFF. The CDR3 bases are TGCGCCAGCAGCCAAGATCTGGGCGGGAGTTCGACCGGGGAGCTGTTTTTT.

This clonotype was counted only a few times. The rearrangement links TRBV7-8 to TRBJ2-1; a possible D gene is TRBD2 (5 bases). With 5 bases removed from V and 0 bases from J, the gap between germline ends came to 17 bases. The length of the CDR3 is 17 residues. CDR1 is SGHVS, CDR2 FQNEAQ, per germline. CDR3 amino acids: CASSEKTAASSYNEQFF. CDR3 DNA: TGTGCCAGCAGCGAAAAAACAGCGGCAAGCTCCTACAATGAGCAGTTCTTC.

This clonotype was picked up many times. This chain links TRBV2 with TRBJ2-2, with 8 bases lining up with TRBD2. The germline CDR1 and CDR2 sequences are SNHLY and FYNNEI. The CDR3 is 16 amino acids. After removal of 3 bases from V and 5 bases from J, the junction contained 8 bases not matched to a gene. The CDR3 region has the DNA TGTGCCAGCAGTGATTTCGGGGGGGGCATGACCGGGGAGCTGTTTTTT. Translating gives CASSDFGGGMTGELFF.

V usage is TRBV7-2 and J usage is TRBJ2-5; 14 bases fit TRBD2. The V segment lost 5 bases and the J segment 4 bases; nucleotides outside the gene matches: 6. This CDR3 is 16 amino acids long. Germline CDR1 reads SGHTA; CDR2 reads FQGNSA. CDR3 amino acids: CASSTRLAGGGETQYF. CDR3 DNA: TGTGCCAGCAGCACCCGACTAGCGGGGGGGGGAGAGACCCAGTACTTC.

The sample holds many counts of this clonotype. The V and J genes are TRBV5-1 and TRBJ2-3; no reliable D call. V dropped 4 bases and J dropped 2 bases, with 14 bases sitting between them. Germline V CDR1 and CDR2: SGHRS, YFSETQ. The CDR3 spans 15 residues. CDR3 amino acids: CASSRGVGNTDTQYF. The DNA of the CDR3 is TGCGCCAGCAGCCGTGGGGTCGGAAACACAGATACGCAGTATTTT.

There are many counts of this clonotype. V gene TRBV20-1 combines with J gene TRBJ2-3; D is uncertain. This CDR3 is built from 10 residues. Trimming took off 3 bases at V and 7 bases at J, with 5 bases between the two ends. CDR1 is DFQATT and CDR2 is SNEGSKA in the germline V gene (reference sequence). The DNA for the CDR3 is TGCAGTGCTAGGGGGAATACGCAGTATTTT. Amino acids: CSARGNTQYF.

This clonotype showed up many times. The V gene is TRBV20-1, the J gene TRBJ2-7; D perhaps matches TRBD2 (6 bases). This CDR3 contains 15 residues. V gave up 2 bases and J gave up 4 bases, with 18 bases separating them. Germline V gene data show CDR1 as DFQATT and CDR2 as SNEGSKA (reference sequence). CDR3 DNA sequence: TGCAGTGCTAGATATCCTGACAGTGGGGGGTACGAGCAGTACTTC. This gives the protein CSARYPDSGGYEQYF.

Ten or more counts support this clonotype. This chain links TRBV24-1 with TRBJ2-1; D is unclear. The CDR3 loop spans 12 amino acids. The germline V and J ends were trimmed by 9 bases and 5 bases, with 10 bases remaining between them. Germline CDR1 and CDR2: KGHDR and SFDVKD. In DNA, the CDR3 is TGTGCCACCTTCCGGACCCACAATGAGCAGTTCTTC. It is translated as CATFRTHNEQFF.

The chain recombines TRBV19 with TRBJ2-5, with 7 bases lining up with TRBD1. Germline-derived CDR1 and CDR2 are LNHDA and SQIVND (reference sequence). The CDR3 loop spans 13 amino acids. Unmatched junction bases numbered 0, after V lost 0 bases and J lost 5 bases. The DNA for the CDR3 is TGTGCCAGTAGTATAGACAGGGGGGAGACCCAGTACTTC. Translated: CASSIDRGETQYF. Combining the CDR3 with reference TRBV19 and TRBJ2-5 gives the whole variable domain DGGITQSPKYLFRKEGQNVTLSCEQNLNHDAMYWYRQDPGQGLRLIYYSQIVNDFQKGDIAEGYSVSREKKESFPLTVTSAQKNPTAFYLCASSIDRGETQYFGPGTRLLVL.

Ten or more counts support this clonotype. V gene TRBV7-8 combines with J gene TRBJ1-5; maybe TRBD1 (6 bases). Deletions cut 5 bases from V and 7 bases from J, with 12 bases between. Per the germline V gene, CDR1 is SGHVS and CDR2 is FQNEAQ. The CDR3 loop spans 13 amino acids. In DNA, the CDR3 is TGTGCCAGCAGCGGCGGGGGGCCCCAGCCCCAGCATTTT. Its protein product is CASSGGGPQPQHF.

V usage is TRBV7-8 and J usage is TRBJ1-2; D gene unclear. CDR1 and CDR2 (germline): SGHVS, FQNEAQ. Trimming stripped 5 bases from V and 2 bases from J, with 12 bases between. The CDR3 runs 14 residues. The CDR3 reads CASSPMAPNYGYTF. The CDR3 coding sequence is TGTGCCAGCAGCCCCATGGCCCCCAACTATGGCTACACCTTC.

The rearrangement links TRBV3-1 to TRBJ2-5; a weak D match, TRBD2 (6 bases). The CDR3 contains 15 residues. Germline V gene sequence: CDR1 LGHDT, CDR2 YNNKEL (reference sequence). Trimming removed 0 bases from V and 1 base from J, with 9 bases in between. The CDR3 is CASSQDMGGQETQYF. The CDR3 DNA follows: TGTGCCAGCAGCCAAGATATGGGGGGCCAAGAGACCCAGTACTTC.

Concerning this clonotype itself: One end of the junction fails to match germline, which may point to a read error. CDR3 amino acids: CAISVRTGAPETQYF. Here the CDR3 DNA reads TGCGCCATCAGCGTTAGGACAGGGGCACCAGAGACCCAGTACTTC. The chain employs TRBV5-1 and TRBJ2-5; 9 positions match TRBD1. The germline gives CDR1 SGHRS, CDR2 YFSETQ. This CDR3 has 15 amino acids.

The V gene is TRBV5-4, the J gene TRBJ2-2, with 7 positions matching TRBD1. The CDR3 extends over 15 amino acids. Germline CDR1 is SGHNT and CDR2 is YYREEE (reference sequence). V was clipped by 4 bases and J by 7 bases; unmatched bases: 10. CDR3 protein: CASSPRTGFFGELFF. CDR3 nucleotide sequence: TGTGCCAGCAGCCCCAGGACAGGTTTTTTCGGGGAGCTGTTTTTT.

This clonotype was detected only a few times. V is TRBV6-5 and J is TRBJ2-5, with D unresolved. The CDR3 runs to 15 residues. V was clipped by 6 bases and J by 0 bases, with 14 bases between them. Per germline, CDR1 MNHEY and CDR2 SVGAGI. The CDR3 region is CASSSSLGYQETQYF. The CDR3 DNA is TGTGCCAGCAGCTCCTCCCTGGGGTACCAAGAGACCCAGTACTTC.

This chain uses TRBV28 with TRBJ2-5; 10 bases are a match to TRBD1. V lost 4 bases, J lost 1 base, and 6 bases stayed unmatched. CDR3 length: 16 residues. Germline V lookup: CDR1 MDHEN, CDR2 SYDVKM. CDR3 coding DNA: TGTGCCAGCAGTTCGCGGGACAGGGGTAGCCAAGAGACCCAGTACTTC. Amino acids: CASSSRDRGSQETQYF.

V and J are TRBV11-1 and TRBJ2-7; 7 nucleotides agree with TRBD1. The length of the CDR3 is 15 residues. Trimming removed 1 base from V and 1 base from J; junction bases left unmatched: 4. Germline V gene lookup returns CDR1 SGHAT and CDR2 FQDESV (reference sequence). CDR3 region: CASSLVPDRSYEQYF. For the CDR3, the DNA is TGTGCCAGCAGCTTAGTTCCGGACAGGTCCTACGAGCAGTACTTC.

The table lists this clonotype with many counts. The J gene is TRBJ2-3, the V gene TRBV10-3, with D maybe TRBD2 (5 bases). Between the trimmed V and J ends, which lost 10 bases and 11 bases, there was a span of 25 bases. Germline V gives CDR1 ENHRY, CDR2 SYGVKD. The CDR3 sequence is 14 residues long. The CDR3 region has the DNA TGTGCCACCCGGGAAGAAGGCAGGCCCAAGGGGCAGTATTTT. Translated, it gives CATREEGRPKGQYF.

This clonotype was counted a few times. The chain has TRBV29-1 and TRBJ2-7; 10 bases fit TRBD2. This CDR3 has 14 amino acids. Unmatched junction bases numbered 5, after V lost 4 bases and J lost 2 bases. CDR1 and CDR2 (germline): SQVTM, ANQGSEA. The CDR3 DNA follows: TGCAGCGTTGTGGAGCGGGAGGGCCCCTACGAGCAGTACTTC. As protein: CSVVEREGPYEQYF.